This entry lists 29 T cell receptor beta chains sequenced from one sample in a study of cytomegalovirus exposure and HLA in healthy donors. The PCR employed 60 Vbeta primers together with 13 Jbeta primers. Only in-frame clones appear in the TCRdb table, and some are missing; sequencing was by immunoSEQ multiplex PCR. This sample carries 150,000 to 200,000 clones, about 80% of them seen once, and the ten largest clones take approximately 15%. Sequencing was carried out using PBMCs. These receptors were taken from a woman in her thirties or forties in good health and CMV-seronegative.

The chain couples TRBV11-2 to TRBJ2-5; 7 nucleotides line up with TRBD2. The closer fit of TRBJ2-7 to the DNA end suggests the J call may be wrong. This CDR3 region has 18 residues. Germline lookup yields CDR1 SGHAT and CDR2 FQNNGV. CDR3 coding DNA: TGTGCCAGTACCCCAAATTCGGGGGTCGGCGGGAGTAAATACGAGCAGTACTTC. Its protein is CASTPNSGVGGSKYEQYF.

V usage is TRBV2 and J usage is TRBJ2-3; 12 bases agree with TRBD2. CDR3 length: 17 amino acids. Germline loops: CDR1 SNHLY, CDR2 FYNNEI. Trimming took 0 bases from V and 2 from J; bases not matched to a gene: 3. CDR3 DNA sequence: TGTGCCAGCAGTGAAGCCGGGACTAGCGGGTACACAGATACGCAGTATTTT. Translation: CASSEAGTSGYTDTQYF.

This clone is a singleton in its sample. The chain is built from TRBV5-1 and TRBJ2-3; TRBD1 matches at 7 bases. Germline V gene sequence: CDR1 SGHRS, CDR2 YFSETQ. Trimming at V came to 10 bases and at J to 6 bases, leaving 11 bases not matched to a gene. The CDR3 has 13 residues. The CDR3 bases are TGCGCCTCAAGGGACAGCTCCCAGGATACGCAGTATTTT. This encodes CASRDSSQDTQYF.

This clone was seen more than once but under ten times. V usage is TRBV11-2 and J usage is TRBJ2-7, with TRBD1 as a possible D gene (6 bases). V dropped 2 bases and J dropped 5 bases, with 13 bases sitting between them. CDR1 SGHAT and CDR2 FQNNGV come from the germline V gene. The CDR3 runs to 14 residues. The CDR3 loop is CASSLSRGWDEQYF. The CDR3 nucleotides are TGTGCCAGCAGCTTATCCAGGGGTTGGGACGAGCAGTACTTC.

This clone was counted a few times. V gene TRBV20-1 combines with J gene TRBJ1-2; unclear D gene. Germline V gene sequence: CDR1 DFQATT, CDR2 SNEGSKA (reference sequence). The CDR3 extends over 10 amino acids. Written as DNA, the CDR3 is TGCAGGCCCTCGGGCTATGGCTACACCTTC. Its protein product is CRPSGYGYTF.

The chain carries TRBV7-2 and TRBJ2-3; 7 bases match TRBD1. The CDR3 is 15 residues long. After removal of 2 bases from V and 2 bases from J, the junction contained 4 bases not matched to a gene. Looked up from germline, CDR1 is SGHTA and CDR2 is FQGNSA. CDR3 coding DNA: TGTGCCAGCAGCTTACACGGGACAGTCACAGATACGCAGTATTTT. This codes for CASSLHGTVTDTQYF.

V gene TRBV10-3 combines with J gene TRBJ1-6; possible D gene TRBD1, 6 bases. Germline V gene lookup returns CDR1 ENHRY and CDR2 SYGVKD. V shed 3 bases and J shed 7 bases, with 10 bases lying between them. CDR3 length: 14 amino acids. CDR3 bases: TGTGCCATCAGTGAACAGGGTGGGAATTCACCCCTCCACTTT. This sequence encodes CAISEQGGNSPLHF.

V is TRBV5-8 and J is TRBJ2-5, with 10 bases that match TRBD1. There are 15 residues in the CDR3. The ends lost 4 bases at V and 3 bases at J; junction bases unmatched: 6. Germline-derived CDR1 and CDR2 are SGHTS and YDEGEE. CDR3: CASSTGQGNEETQYF. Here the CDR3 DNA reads TGTGCCAGCAGCACGGGACAGGGGAATGAAGAGACCCAGTACTTC.

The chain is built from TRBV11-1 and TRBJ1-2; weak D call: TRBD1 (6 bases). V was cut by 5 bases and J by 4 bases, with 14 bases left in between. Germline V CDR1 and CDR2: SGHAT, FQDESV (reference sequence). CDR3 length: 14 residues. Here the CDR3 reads CASSTTGYGYGYTF. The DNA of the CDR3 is TGTGCCAGCAGCACCACAGGGTACGGCTATGGCTACACCTTC.

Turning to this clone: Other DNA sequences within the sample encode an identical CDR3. CDR3 nucleotides: TGCGCCAGCAGCCAAGGTCCGGGACAGTTCTACGAGCAGTACTTC. This sequence encodes CASSQGPGQFYEQYF. The V call is TRBV4-1, the J call TRBJ2-7; 7 nucleotides align to TRBD1. V lost 1 base to trimming and J lost 3 bases; unmatched junction nucleotides: 6. Germline CDR1 MGHRA, CDR2 YSYEKL. The CDR3 length is 15 residues.

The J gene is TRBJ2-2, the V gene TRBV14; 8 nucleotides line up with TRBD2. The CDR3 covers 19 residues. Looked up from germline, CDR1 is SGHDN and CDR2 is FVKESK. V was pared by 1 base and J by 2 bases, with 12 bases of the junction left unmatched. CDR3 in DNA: TGTGCCAGCAGCCAAGGTCGACTAGCGCTTGTTCCAAACACCGGGGAGCTGTTTTTT. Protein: CASSQGRLALVPNTGELFF. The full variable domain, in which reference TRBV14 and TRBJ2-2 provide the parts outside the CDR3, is EAGVTQFPSHSVIEKGQTVTLRCDPISGHDNLYWYRRVMGKEIKFLLHFVKESKQDESGMPNNRFLAERTGGTYSTLKVQPAELEDSGVYFCASSQGRLALVPNTGELFFGEGSRLTVL.

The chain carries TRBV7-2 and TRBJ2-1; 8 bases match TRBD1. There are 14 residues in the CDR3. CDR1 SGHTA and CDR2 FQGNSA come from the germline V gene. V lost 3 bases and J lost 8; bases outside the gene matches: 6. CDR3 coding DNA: TGTGCCAGCAGCTTGGGACAGGTGGGCGATGAGCAGTTCTTC. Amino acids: CASSLGQVGDEQFF.

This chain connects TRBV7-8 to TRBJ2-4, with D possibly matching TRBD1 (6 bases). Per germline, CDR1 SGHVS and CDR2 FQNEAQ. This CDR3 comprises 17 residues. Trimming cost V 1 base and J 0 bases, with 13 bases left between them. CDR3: CASSLEGQLLAKNIQYF. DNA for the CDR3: TGTGCCAGCAGCTTAGAAGGACAGTTACTAGCCAAAAACATTCAGTACTTC.

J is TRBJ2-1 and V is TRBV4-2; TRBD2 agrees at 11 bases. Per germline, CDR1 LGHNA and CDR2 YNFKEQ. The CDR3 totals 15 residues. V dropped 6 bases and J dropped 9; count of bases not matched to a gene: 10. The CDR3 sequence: CASRATSGTQGEQFF. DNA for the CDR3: TGTGCCAGCAGAGCGACTAGCGGGACTCAGGGTGAGCAGTTCTTC.

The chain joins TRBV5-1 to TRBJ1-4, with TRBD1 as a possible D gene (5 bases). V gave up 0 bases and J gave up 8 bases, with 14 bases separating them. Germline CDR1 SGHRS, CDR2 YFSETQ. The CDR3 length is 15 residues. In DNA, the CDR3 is TGCGCCAGCAGCTTGGAGGCAGGGTGGACAGAAAAACTGTTTTTT. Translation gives CASSLEAGWTEKLFF.

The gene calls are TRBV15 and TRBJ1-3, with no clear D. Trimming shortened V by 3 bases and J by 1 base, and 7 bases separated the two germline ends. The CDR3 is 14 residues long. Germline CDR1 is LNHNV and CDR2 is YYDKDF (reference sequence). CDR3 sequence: CATSSRVSGNTIYF. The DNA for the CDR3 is TGTGCCACCAGCAGCCGGGTGTCTGGAAACACCATATATTTT.

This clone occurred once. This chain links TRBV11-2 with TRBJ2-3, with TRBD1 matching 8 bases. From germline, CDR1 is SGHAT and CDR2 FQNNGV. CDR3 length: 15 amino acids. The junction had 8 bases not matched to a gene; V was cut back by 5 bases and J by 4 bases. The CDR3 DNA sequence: TGTGCCAGCAGCGTTAGGGGGACAGGCTCAGATACGCAGTATTTT. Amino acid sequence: CASSVRGTGSDTQYF.

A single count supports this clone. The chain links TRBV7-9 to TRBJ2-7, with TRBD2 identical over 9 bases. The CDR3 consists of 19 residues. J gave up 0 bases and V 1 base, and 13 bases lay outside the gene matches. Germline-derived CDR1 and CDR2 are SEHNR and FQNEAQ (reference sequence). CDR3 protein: CASSLEGSLAGRSSYEQYF. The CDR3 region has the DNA TGTGCCAGCAGCTTAGAAGGTAGTCTAGCGGGGAGGAGCTCCTACGAGCAGTACTTC.

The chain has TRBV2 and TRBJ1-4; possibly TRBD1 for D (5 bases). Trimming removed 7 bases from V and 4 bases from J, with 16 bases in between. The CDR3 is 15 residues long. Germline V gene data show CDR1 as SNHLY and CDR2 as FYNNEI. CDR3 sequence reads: CASNPGRDFNEKLFF. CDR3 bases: TGTGCCAGCAATCCGGGTAGGGACTTTAATGAAAAACTGTTTTTT.

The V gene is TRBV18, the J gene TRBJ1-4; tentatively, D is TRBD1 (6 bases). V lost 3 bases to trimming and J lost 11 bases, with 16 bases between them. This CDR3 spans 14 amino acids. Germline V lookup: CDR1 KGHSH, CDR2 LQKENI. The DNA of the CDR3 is TGTGCCAGCTCACCCGATGGACAGTTTCCCAAACTGTTTTTT. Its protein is CASSPDGQFPKLFF.

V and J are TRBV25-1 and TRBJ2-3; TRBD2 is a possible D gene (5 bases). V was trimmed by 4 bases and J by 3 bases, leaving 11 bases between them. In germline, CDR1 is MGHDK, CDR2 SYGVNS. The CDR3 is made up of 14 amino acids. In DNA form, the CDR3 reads TGTGCCAGCAGTGGCGGGTTGAGTACAGATACGCAGTATTTT. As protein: CASSGGLSTDTQYF.

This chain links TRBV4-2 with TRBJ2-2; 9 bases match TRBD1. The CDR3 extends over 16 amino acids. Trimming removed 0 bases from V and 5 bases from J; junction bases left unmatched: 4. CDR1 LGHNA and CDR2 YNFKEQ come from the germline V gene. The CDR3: CASSQEDRGRTGELFF. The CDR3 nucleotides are TGTGCCAGCAGCCAAGAGGACAGGGGTAGGACCGGGGAGCTGTTTTTT.

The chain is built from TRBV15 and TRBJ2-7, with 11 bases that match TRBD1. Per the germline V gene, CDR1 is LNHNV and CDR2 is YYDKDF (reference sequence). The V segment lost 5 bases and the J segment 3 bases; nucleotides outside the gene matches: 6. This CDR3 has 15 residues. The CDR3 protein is CATSDTGQGVYEQYF. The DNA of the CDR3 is TGTGCCACCAGCGATACGGGACAGGGGGTCTACGAGCAGTACTTC.

CDR3 protein: CASSFARGDYNEQFF. Written as DNA, the CDR3 is TGTGCCAGCAGCTTTGCGCGGGGAGATTACAATGAGCAGTTCTTC. The V and J genes are TRBV7-8 and TRBJ2-1; TRBD2 is a possible D gene (6 bases). The CDR3 has 15 residues. From germline, CDR1 is SGHVS and CDR2 FQNEAQ. The germline V and J ends were trimmed by 3 bases and 4 bases, with 13 bases remaining between them.

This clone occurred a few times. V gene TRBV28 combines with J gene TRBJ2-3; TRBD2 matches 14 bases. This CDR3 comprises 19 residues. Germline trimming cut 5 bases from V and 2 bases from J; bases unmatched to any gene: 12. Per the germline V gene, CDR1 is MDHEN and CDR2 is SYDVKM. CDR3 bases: TGTGCCAGCAGTCCCCACGGACTAGCGGGGGGCCTAACCACAGATACGCAGTATTTT. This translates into CASSPHGLAGGLTTDTQYF. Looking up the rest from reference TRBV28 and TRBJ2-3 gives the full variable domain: DVKVTQSSRYLVKRTGEKVFLECVQDMDHENMFWYRQDPGLGLRLIYFSYDVKMKEKGDIPEGYSVSREKKERFSLILESASTNQTSMYLCASSPHGLAGGLTTDTQYFGPGTRLTVL.

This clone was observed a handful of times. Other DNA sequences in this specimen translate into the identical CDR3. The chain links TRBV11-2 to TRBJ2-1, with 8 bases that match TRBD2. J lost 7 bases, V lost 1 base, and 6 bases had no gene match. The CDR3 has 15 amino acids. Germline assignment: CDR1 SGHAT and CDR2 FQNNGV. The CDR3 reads CASSLAGGPRNEQFF. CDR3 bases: TGTGCCAGCAGCTTAGCGGGAGGGCCTAGGAATGAGCAGTTCTTC.

The CDR3 nucleotides read TGTGCCAGCAGACCTTGTGACTCATTATTCGAAGCTTTCTTT. Translation: CASRPCDSLFEAFF. This sequence joins TRBV9 and TRBJ1-1; D gene ambiguous. CDR1 is SGDLS, CDR2 YYNGEE, per germline. The CDR3 is made up of 14 amino acids. Between the trimmed V and J ends, which lost 5 bases and 8 bases, there was a span of 19 bases. Supplemented by reference TRBV9 and TRBJ1-1, the full variable domain reads DSGVTQTPKHLITATGQRVTLRCSPRSGDLSVYWYQQSLDQGLQFLIQYYNGEERAKGNILERFSAQQFPDLHSELNLSSLELGDSALYFCASRPCDSLFEAFFGQGTRLTVV.

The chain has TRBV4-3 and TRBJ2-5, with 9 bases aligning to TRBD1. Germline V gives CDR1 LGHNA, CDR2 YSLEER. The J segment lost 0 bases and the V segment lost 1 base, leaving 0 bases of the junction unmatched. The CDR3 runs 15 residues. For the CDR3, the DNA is TGCGCCAGCAGCCAAGGGGACAGGGACCAAGAGACCCAGTACTTC. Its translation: CASSQGDRDQETQYF.

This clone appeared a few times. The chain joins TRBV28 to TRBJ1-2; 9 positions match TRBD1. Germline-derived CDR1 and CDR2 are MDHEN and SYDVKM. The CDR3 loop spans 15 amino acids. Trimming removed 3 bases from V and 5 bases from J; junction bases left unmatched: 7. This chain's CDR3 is CASSFSRGQGYGYTF. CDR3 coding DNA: TGTGCCAGCAGTTTCTCGCGTGGACAGGGGTATGGCTACACCTTC.